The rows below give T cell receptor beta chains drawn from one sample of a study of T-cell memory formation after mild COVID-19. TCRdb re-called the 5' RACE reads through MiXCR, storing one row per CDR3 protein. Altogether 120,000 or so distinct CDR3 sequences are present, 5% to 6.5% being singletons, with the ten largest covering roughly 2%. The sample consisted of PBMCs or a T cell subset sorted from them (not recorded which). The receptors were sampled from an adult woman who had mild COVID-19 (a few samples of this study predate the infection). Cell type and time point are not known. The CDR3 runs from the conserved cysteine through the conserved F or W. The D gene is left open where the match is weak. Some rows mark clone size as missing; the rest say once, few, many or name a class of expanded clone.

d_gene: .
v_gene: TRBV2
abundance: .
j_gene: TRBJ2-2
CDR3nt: TGTGCCAGCAGTGGGGAGCGGGTCTATACCGGGGAGCTGTTTTTT
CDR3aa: CASSGERVYTGELFF

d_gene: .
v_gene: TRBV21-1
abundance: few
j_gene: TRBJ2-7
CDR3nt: TGTGCCAGCAGCAAAGCCGTAGCGGGAGGTCCCTCTTACTCCTACGAGCAGTACTTC
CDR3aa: CASSKAVAGGPSYSYEQYF

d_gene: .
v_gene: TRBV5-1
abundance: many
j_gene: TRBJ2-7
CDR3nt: TGCGCCAGCAGCTTCGCAGGCCGGAGCTCCTACGAGCAGTACTTC
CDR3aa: CASSFAGRSSYEQYF

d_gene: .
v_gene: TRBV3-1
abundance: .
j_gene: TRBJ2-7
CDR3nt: TGTGCCAGCAGCCCCTTTGGAGGGGGCGAGCAGTACTTC
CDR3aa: CASSPFGGGEQYF

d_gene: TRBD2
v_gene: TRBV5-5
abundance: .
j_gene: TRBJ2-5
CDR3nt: TGTGCCAGCAGCTTGGAAGGGGATTCGACTAGCGGGAGACAGACCCAGTACTTC
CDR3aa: CASSLEGDSTSGRQTQYF

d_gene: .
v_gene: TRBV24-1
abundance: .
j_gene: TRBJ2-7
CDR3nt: TGTGCCACCAGTGAACGCGGCTACGAGCAGTACTTC
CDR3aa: CATSERGYEQYF

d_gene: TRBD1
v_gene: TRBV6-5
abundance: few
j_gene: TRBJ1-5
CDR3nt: TGTGCCAGCAGTCCCTCCGGGACAGGGGGATTGGGCAATCAGCCCCAGCATTTT
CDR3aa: CASSPSGTGGLGNQPQHF

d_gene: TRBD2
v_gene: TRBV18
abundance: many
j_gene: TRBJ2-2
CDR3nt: TGTGCCAGCTCACCATCGGCCCATAGCGGGAGGTCGAACACCGGGGAGCTGTTTTTT
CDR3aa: CASSPSAHSGRSNTGELFF

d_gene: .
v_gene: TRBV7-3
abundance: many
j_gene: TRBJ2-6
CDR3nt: TGTGCCAGCAGCTTATATCCCAACTCTGGGGCCAACGTCCTGACTTTC
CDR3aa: CASSLYPNSGANVLTF

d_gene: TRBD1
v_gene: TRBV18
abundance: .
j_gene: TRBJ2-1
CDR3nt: TGTGCCAGCTCACCTTGGACAGGGGGCGGCTATGAGCAGTTCTTC
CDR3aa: CASSPWTGGGYEQFF

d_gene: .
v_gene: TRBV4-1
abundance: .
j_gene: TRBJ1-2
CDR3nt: TGCGCCAGCAGCCAAGATTGGGCCACCGGACAGCCTGGCTATGGCTACACCTTC
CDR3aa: CASSQDWATGQPGYGYTF

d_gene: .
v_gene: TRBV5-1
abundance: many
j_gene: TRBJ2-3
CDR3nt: TGCGCCAGCAGCTCCGGAGGTGCCGGAGATACGCAGTATTTT
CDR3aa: CASSSGGAGDTQYF

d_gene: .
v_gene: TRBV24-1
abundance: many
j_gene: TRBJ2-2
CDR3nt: TGTGAGAAGGGGACCGGGGAGCTGTTTTTT
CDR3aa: CEKGTGELFF

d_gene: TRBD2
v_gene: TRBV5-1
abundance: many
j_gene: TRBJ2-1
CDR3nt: TGCGCCAGCAGCGGCGGGAGACTCTACAATGAGCAGTTCTTC
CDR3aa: CASSGGRLYNEQFF

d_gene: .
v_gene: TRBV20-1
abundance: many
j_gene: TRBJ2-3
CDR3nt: TGCAGTGCCCGGGACGTCGGGGGCCCGCACAGAGATACGCAGTATTTT
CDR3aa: CSARDVGGPHRDTQYF

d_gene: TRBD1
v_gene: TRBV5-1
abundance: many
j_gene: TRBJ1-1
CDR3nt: TGCGCCAGCAGCTTGGAACAGGGGGAATGGGCTTTCTTT
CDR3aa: CASSLEQGEWAFF

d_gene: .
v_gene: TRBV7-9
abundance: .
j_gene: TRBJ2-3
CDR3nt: TGTGCCAGCAGCCCATCATTGAGCACAGATACGCAGTATTTT
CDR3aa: CASSPSLSTDTQYF

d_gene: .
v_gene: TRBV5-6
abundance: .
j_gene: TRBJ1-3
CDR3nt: TGTGCCAGCAGCTTCGGGGGGCCCGGACCCTCTGGAAACACCATATATTTT
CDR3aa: CASSFGGPGPSGNTIYF

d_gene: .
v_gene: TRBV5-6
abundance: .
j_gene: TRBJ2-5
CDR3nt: TGTGCCAGCAGCGGTGGCCGGACTCCAGCGAAGACCCAGTACTTC
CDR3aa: CASSGGRTPAKTQYF

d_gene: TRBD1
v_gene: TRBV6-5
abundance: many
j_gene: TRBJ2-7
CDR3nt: TGTGCCAGCAGTTTCGACAGGGGAAGAGTATACGAGCAGTACTTC
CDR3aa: CASSFDRGRVYEQYF

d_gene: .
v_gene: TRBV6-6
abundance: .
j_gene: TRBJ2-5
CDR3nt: TGTGCCAGCAAAGGACTCCAAGAGACCCAGTACTTC
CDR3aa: CASKGLQETQYF

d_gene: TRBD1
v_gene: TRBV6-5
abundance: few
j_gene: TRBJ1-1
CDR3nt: TGTGCCAGCACTAGGGACAGGGGGACTGAAGCTTTCTTT
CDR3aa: CASTRDRGTEAFF

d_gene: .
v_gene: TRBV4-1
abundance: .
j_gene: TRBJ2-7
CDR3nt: TGCGCCAGCAGCCAAGATCTTCGGGGTAACGTACCCGTCCTACGGGCTACCTACGAGCAGTACTTC
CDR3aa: CASSQDLRGNVPVLRATYEQYF

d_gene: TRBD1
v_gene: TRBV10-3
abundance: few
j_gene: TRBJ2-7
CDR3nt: TGTGCCATCAGAGCAGACAGGGGTCGCCCCTACGAGCAGTACTTC
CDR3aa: CAIRADRGRPYEQYF

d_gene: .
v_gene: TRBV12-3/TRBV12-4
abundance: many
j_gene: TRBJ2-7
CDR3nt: TGTGCCAGCAGGGCCGGATACTACGAGCAGTACTTC
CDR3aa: CASRAGYYEQYF

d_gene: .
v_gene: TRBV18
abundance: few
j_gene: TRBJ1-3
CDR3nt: TGTGCCAGCTCACAAACACATCCCCCAAGGGACACCATATATTTT
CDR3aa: CASSQTHPPRDTIYF